A single T cell receptor beta chain is shown here with its context. What it recognizes is unknown. V was pared by 3 bases and J by 3 bases, with 6 bases between. The germline V gene has CDR1 MDHEN and CDR2 SYDVKM. The CDR3 loop spans 12 amino acids. Sequencing was performed with immunoSEQ multiplex PCR; in TCRdb, only in-frame clones are kept and a portion is missing. The data contain approximately 49,000 clones, around 84% of them seen just once; the ten biggest clones take up roughly 26%. The record originates from a study of radiotherapy plus CTLA-4 blockade in lung cancer. General study findings and limits: Some TCR clones had been derived from tumors. These clones expanded in peripheral blood after radiotherapy plus ipilimumab.

Chemo-refractory metastatic non-small-cell lung cancer patients were treated with focal radiation plus CTLA-4 blockade with ipilimumab. The chain combines TRBV28 with TRBJ2-7; tentative D call: TRBD1 (5 bases). The TCR was taken from a human donor with non-small cell lung cancer whose response to radiotherapy plus ipilimumab could not be evaluated. The material sequenced was peripheral blood, taken from a patient treated with radiotherapy plus ipilimumab. The CDR3 is CASSLQGYEQYF. DNA of the CDR3: TGTGCCAGCAGTTTGCAGGGCTACGAGCAGTACTTC.